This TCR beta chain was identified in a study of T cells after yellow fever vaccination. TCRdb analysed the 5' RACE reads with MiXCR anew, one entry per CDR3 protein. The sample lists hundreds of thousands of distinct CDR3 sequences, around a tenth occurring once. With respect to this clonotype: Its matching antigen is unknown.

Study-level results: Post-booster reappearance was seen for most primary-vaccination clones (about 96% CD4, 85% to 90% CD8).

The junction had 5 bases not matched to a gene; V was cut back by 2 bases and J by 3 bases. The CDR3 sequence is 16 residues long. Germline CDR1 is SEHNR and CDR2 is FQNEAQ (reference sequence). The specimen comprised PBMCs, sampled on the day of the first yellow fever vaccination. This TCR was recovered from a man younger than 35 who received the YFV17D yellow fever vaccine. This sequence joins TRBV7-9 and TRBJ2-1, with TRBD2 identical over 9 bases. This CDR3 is CASSLWLAGFYNEQFF. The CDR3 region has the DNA TGTGCCAGCAGCTTATGGCTAGCGGGGTTCTACAATGAGCAGTTCTTC. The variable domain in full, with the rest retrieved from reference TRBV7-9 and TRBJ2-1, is DTGVSQNPRHKITKRGQNVTFRCDPISEHNRLYWYRQTLGQGPEFLTYFQNEAQLEKSRLLSDRFSAERPKGSFSTLEIQRTEQGDSAMYLCASSLWLAGFYNEQFFGPGTRLTVL.